The next 13 T cell receptor beta chains were all read from a single sample in a study of identical twins' blood T cells. From the 5' RACE reads, TCRdb called clonotypes with MiXCR, one entry per CDR3 protein. The table records about 370,000 distinct CDR3 sequences, roughly 27% of them present only once. The material sequenced was PBMCs. These receptors originate from a woman aged 18-49 years in good health.

This chain connects TRBV9 to TRBJ2-5, with D unclear. V lost 3 bases to trimming and J lost 5 bases, with 14 bases between them. The germline gives CDR1 SGDLS, CDR2 YYNGEE. The CDR3 runs 14 residues. This CDR3 reads CASSAGVGVETQYF. CDR3 coding DNA: TGTGCCAGCAGCGCTGGGGTTGGGGTTGAGACCCAGTACTTC.

V usage is TRBV7-9 and J usage is TRBJ1-1, with D perhaps TRBD1 (6 bases). The CDR3 length is 15 residues. Germline CDR1 reads SEHNR; CDR2 reads FQNEAQ (reference sequence). V dropped 3 bases and J dropped 2 bases, with 13 bases sitting between them. The CDR3 DNA is TGTGCCAGCAGCTTGCCTCCGGGGGCAAACACTGAAGCTTTCTTT. It is translated as CASSLPPGANTEAFF. The whole variable domain, filled in from reference TRBV7-9 and TRBJ1-1, reads DTGVSQNPRHKITKRGQNVTFRCDPISEHNRLYWYRQTLGQGPEFLTYFQNEAQLEKSRLLSDRFSAERPKGSFSTLEIQRTEQGDSAMYLCASSLPPGANTEAFFGQGTRLTVV.

In its sample, this clonotype was seen many times. The chain uses TRBV29-1 and TRBJ1-1; TRBD1 matches 7 bases. CDR3 length: 13 residues. Looked up from germline, CDR1 is SQVTM and CDR2 is ANQGSEA. Losses at the gene ends were 4 bases for V and 6 bases for J; bases not matched to a gene: 8. This chain's CDR3 is CSVGVGGYSEAFF. The CDR3 nucleotides are TGCAGCGTTGGTGTAGGGGGCTATTCTGAAGCTTTCTTT.

This clonotype was counted only a few times. The chain employs TRBV19 and TRBJ1-3, with unresolved D. This CDR3 has 13 residues. Per the germline V gene, CDR1 is LNHDA and CDR2 is SQIVND (reference sequence). V lost 5 bases and J lost 4, with 9 bases in between. The CDR3 nucleotides read TGTGCCAGTAGTGCTACGGGAGGAAACACCATATATTTT. Residues: CASSATGGNTIYF.

The sample holds many counts of this clonotype. The J gene is TRBJ2-1, the V gene TRBV6-4; the D gene is possibly TRBD2 (6 bases). Germline assignment: CDR1 MRHNA and CDR2 SNTAGT. V gave up 0 bases and J gave up 6 bases, with 12 bases separating them. The CDR3 loop spans 15 amino acids. This CDR3 reads CASSDSRLGVNEQFF. The DNA of the CDR3 is TGTGCCAGCAGTGACTCGAGACTAGGGGTCAATGAGCAGTTCTTC.

The sample holds many counts of this clonotype. The chain links TRBV5-1 to TRBJ1-4; 9 bases are a match to TRBD1. V dropped 4 bases and J dropped 4; count of bases not matched to a gene: 2. This CDR3 region has 14 residues. CDR1 is SGHRS, CDR2 YFSETQ, per germline. The CDR3 DNA reads as TGCGCCAGCAGCACGGACAGGGGTAATGAAAAACTGTTTTTT. Protein sequence: CASSTDRGNEKLFF.

The V gene is TRBV19, the J gene TRBJ1-1; weak D call: TRBD1 (5 bases). The CDR3 totals 13 residues. Germline V CDR1 and CDR2: LNHDA, SQIVND (reference sequence). The V and J ends lost 5 bases and 5 bases respectively, with 12 bases between them. CDR3 region: CASSPRGETEAFF. CDR3 nucleotides: TGTGCCAGTAGTCCCAGAGGGGAGACTGAAGCTTTCTTT.

A few counts support this clonotype. The V and J genes are TRBV6-2 or TRBV6-3 and TRBJ1-5; 7 bases match TRBD1. This CDR3 region has 15 residues. Germline-derived CDR1 and CDR2 are MNHEY and SVGEGT. The ends lost 5 bases at V and 3 bases at J; junction bases unmatched: 7. CDR3 in DNA: TGTGCCAGCAGTCGGAGACAGGGTGACAATCAGCCCCAGCATTTT. It yields the protein CASSRRQGDNQPQHF.

The chain is built from TRBV12-3 or TRBV12-4 and TRBJ1-1, with D possibly being TRBD1 (6 bases). The CDR3 sequence is 15 residues long. Trimming shortened V by 5 bases and J by 2 bases, and 15 bases separated the two germline ends. CDR3 loop: CASSAPGTYNTEAFF. The CDR3 coding sequence is TGTGCCAGCAGTGCGCCTGGGACATATAACACTGAAGCTTTCTTT.

This clonotype occurred a few times. The genes are TRBV7-9 and TRBJ2-1; maybe TRBD2 (6 bases). V was trimmed by 2 bases and J by 5 bases, leaving 16 bases between them. The germline gives CDR1 SEHNR, CDR2 FQNEAQ (reference sequence). CDR3 size: 16 residues. CDR3 sequence: CASSLFARDAHNEQFF. DNA of the CDR3: TGTGCCAGCAGCTTATTTGCGCGGGACGCCCACAATGAGCAGTTCTTC.

The J gene is TRBJ1-3, the V gene TRBV30, with no clear D. Germline CDR1 reads GTSNPN; CDR2 reads SVGIG (reference sequence). The CDR3 runs to 13 residues. Trimming removed 5 bases at V and 0 bases at J, with 8 bases between. The CDR3 reads CAWAVTSGNTIYF. CDR3 in DNA: TGTGCCTGGGCCGTCACCTCTGGAAACACCATATATTTT.

Notes on this clonotype: Its ends do not fully match the called genes, so a read error is possible. The J gene is TRBJ2-3, the V gene TRBV11-2, with D possibly TRBD2 on 6 matching bases. This CDR3 spans 15 amino acids. Germline CDR1 is SGHAT and CDR2 is FQNNGV. CDR3 residues: CASSPGGKSTDTHYF. The CDR3 DNA follows: TGTGCCAGCAGCCCCGGCGGGAAGAGCACAGATACGCATTATTTT.

This clonotype showed up many times. The chain has TRBV20-1 and TRBJ2-2, with D unclear. V shed 4 bases and J shed 7 bases, with 13 bases lying between them. The germline V gene has CDR1 DFQATT and CDR2 SNEGSKA (reference sequence). This CDR3 has 13 amino acids. The CDR3 protein is CSATYRRFGELFF. DNA for the CDR3: TGCAGTGCTACCTACCGACGGTTCGGGGAGCTGTTTTTT.